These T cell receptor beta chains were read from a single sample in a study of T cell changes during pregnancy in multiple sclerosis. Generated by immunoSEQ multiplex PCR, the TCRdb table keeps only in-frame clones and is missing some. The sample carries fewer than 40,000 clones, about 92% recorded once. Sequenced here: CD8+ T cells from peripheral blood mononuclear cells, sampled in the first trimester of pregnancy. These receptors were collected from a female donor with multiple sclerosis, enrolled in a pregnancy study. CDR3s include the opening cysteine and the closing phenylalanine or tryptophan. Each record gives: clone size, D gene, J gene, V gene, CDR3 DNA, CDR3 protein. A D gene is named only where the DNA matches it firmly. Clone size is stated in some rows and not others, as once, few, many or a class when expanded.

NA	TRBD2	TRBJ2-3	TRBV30	TGTGCCTGGAGCGTGGGGGGGACTCCCACAGATACGCAGTATTTT	CAWSVGGTPTDTQYF
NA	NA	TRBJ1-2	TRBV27	TGTGCCAGCAGTTTACTAGGTGGCTATGGCTACACCTTC	CASSLLGGYGYTF
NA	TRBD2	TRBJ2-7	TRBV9	TGTGCCAGCAGCTTACGACTAGCGGAGACCTACGAGCAGTACTTC	CASSLRLAETYEQYF
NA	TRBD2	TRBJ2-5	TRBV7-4	TGTGCCAGCAGCCGGGCGGGGGGGCAGATCCAAGAGACCCAGTACTTC	CASSRAGGQIQETQYF
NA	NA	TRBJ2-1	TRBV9	TGTGCCAGCAGCGTAGACGGGAGCTCGGCAAATGAGCAGTTCTTC	CASSVDGSSANEQFF
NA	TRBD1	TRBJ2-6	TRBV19	TGTGCCAGTAGTAGACAGGGATCGCTGGGGGCCAACGTCCTGACTTTC	CASSRQGSLGANVLTF
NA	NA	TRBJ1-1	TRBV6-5	TGTGCCAGCAGTTCCCTCAGGGTTAACACTGAAGCTTTCTTT	CASSSLRVNTEAFF
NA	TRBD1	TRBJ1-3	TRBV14	TGTGCCAGCAGCTCATCGACAGGGTGGTCTGGAAACACCATATATTTT	CASSSSTGWSGNTIYF
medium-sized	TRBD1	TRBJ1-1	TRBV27	TGTGCCAGCAGTTCCCTGACAGGGAAGGTGAACACTGAAGCTTTCTTT	CASSSLTGKVNTEAFF
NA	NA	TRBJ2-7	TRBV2	TGTGCCAGCAGCGGACTGCTGGGCGAGCAGTACTTC	CASSGLLGEQYF
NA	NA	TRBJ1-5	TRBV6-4	TGTGCCAACCCGACAGCCCGACAGCCCCAGCATTTT	CANPTARQPQHF
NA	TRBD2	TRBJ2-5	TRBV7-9	TGTGCCAGCAGCTTACGAGCGGGGGTCCAAGAGACCCAGTACTTC	CASSLRAGVQETQYF
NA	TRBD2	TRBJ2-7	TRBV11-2	TGTGCCAGCAGCCTGTGGGCGGTACTAGCGGGAGGGGACGACGAGCAGTACTTC	CASSLWAVLAGGDDEQYF
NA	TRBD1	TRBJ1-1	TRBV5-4	TGTGCCAGCAGCTTGGGGGGGACAGGAGACACTGAAGCTTTCTTT	CASSLGGTGDTEAFF
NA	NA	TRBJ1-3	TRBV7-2	TGTGCCAGCAGCTTAGAAAGGGGGTATGGAAACACCATATATTTT	CASSLERGYGNTIYF
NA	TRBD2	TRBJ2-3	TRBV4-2	TGTGCCAGCAGCCAAGAAGTTATCGGGACTAGCGAATCTAGCACAGATACGCAGTATTTT	CASSQEVIGTSESSTDTQYF
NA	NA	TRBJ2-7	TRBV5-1	TGCGCCAGCAGCTTGTCAGCTACAGACTACGAGCAGTACTTC	CASSLSATDYEQYF
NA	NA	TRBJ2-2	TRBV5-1	TGCGCCAGCAGCCAATGGCAGGGGAAAACCGGGGAGCTGTTTTTT	CASSQWQGKTGELFF
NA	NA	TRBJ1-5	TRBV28	TGTGCCAGCAGTTTAATCATTCCTAGCAATCAGCCCCAGCATTTT	CASSLIIPSNQPQHF
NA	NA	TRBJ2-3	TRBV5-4	TGTGCCAGCAGCTACGGAGATACGCAGTATTTT	CASSYGDTQYF
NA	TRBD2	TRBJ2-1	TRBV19	TGTGCCAGTAGGGTAGCGGGAGGATGGTACAATGAGCAGTTCTTC	CASRVAGGWYNEQFF
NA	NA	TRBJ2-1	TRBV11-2	TGTGCCAGCAGCTTCTCGAGATCGAATGAGCAGTTCTTC	CASSFSRSNEQFF
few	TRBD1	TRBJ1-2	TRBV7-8	TGTGCCAGCAGTCTGGACAGGGGCTATGGCTACACCTTC	CASSLDRGYGYTF
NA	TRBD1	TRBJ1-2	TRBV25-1	TGTGCCAGCAGTGTCTTGATCCGGGACAGGGGCTATGGCTACACCTTC	CASSVLIRDRGYGYTF
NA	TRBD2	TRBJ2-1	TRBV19	TGTGCCAGTAGTATGGAGCGGGGGTTCTACAATGAGCAGTTCTTC	CASSMERGFYNEQFF
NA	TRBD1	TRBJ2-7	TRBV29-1	TGCAGCGTTGTTCAGGGGGCGCGATACGAGCAGTACTTC	CSVVQGARYEQYF
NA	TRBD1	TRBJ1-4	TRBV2	TGTGCCAGCAGGACCCAGGGGGTGGCAAATGAAAAACTGTTTTTT	CASRTQGVANEKLFF
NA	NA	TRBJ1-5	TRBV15	TGTGCCACCAGCAGCGACAGTAGCAATCAGCCCCAGCATTTT	CATSSDSSNQPQHF
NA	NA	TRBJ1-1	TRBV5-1	TGCGCCAGCACCATTGGAGTCGGGGGAAGGTCGGTCACTGAAGCTTTCTTT	CASTIGVGGRSVTEAFF